This T cell receptor beta chain derives from a study of CD8+ T cells in alopecia areata. Across the whole study: It was oral tofacitinib, at 5 to 10 mg twice daily, that treated patients received. For 6 to 18 months, tofacitinib was taken, and 6 months off drug followed. Study-level results: An increase in clonality over normal scalp was evident in lesional scalp, especially alopecia totalis/universalis.

From germline, CDR1 is MGHRA and CDR2 YSYEKL. The junction had 11 bases not matched to a gene; V was cut back by 8 bases and J by 4 bases. The CDR3 has 15 residues. The treatment here: oral pan-JAK inhibitor, 5-10 mg twice daily. Sorting of CD4+ and CD8+ T cells was performed on PBMCs. The sequencing template was cDNA reverse transcribed from extracted RNA. Sequenced by immunoSEQ multiplex PCR; TCRdb stores in-frame clones only, minus some. In the table there are roughly 200,000 clones, roughly three fifths of which are singletons. Note on this clone: Its antigen is not identified.

The source material was CD8+ T cells sorted from blood, sampled at week 24, from a patient treated with tofacitinib. V gene TRBV4-1 combines with J gene TRBJ1-3; 7 nucleotides align to TRBD1. The receptor comes from a human donor with alopecia areata. CDR3 DNA sequence: TGCGCCAGCCGACCGTCCGGGACAGAGGGAAACACCATATATTTT. Translation: CASRPSGTEGNTIYF.